This T cell receptor (beta chain) was profiled in a study of blood T cell repertoires in COVID-19. V lost 5 bases and J lost 9, with 14 bases in between. This CDR3 has 13 amino acids. Germline V gene data show CDR1 as SEHNR and CDR2 as FQNEAQ (reference sequence). Cohort 3 donors counted as recovered after two negative PCRs, clearance, or resolved symptoms. The protocol was immunoSEQ multiplex PCR, while the TCRdb copy is restricted to in-frame clones and leaves out a portion. The sample yields a few hundred thousand clones, 70% to 90% seen once. V is TRBV7-9 and J is TRBJ1-5; D is possibly TRBD1 (6 bases). Sequencing used PBMCs or T cells enriched from blood (not recorded which). The clonotype originates from a man aged 30 to 45 who had recovered from COVID-19. For the CDR3, the DNA is TGTGCCAGCAGCGAAGCGGACAGCCTGCCCCAGCATTTT. The encoded protein is CASSEADSLPQHF.